Each of the 24 T cell receptor beta chains below was sequenced from the same sample in a study of cytomegalovirus exposure and HLA in healthy donors. Sequencing used immunoSEQ multiplex PCR; TCRdb keeps in-frame clones, though not all of them. The table has about 75,000 clones, roughly 80% seen once. Sequenced material: PBMCs. These receptors originate from a man aged 25-45 years in good health and CMV-seronegative.

By share of the sample, this clone is medium-sized (0.01 to 0.1%). The J gene is TRBJ1-2, the V gene TRBV2, with 11 positions matching TRBD1. Germline assignment: CDR1 SNHLY and CDR2 FYNNEI. The CDR3 runs 13 residues. The V segment lost 7 bases and the J segment 6 bases; nucleotides outside the gene matches: 4. This CDR3 is CASKGTGGNGYTF. In DNA, the CDR3 is TGTGCCAGCAAGGGGACAGGGGGTAATGGCTACACCTTC.

CDR3 loop: CASSPIPGQVTPGELFF. CDR3 DNA sequence: TGTGCCAGCAGCCCCATTCCGGGACAGGTCACTCCCGGGGAGCTGTTTTTT. J is TRBJ2-2 and V is TRBV9; TRBD1 matches 8 bases. This CDR3 contains 17 residues. Germline-derived CDR1 and CDR2 are SGDLS and YYNGEE. Losses at the gene ends were 4 bases for V and 6 bases for J; bases not matched to a gene: 14.

The gene calls are TRBV9 and TRBJ1-1; TRBD1 aligns across 9 bases. This CDR3 is built from 16 residues. CDR1 and CDR2 from the germline V gene are SGDLS and YYNGEE. Losses at the gene ends were 0 bases for V and 7 bases for J; bases not matched to a gene: 10. CDR3 sequence: CASSVGTGQGRSEAFF. DNA of the CDR3: TGTGCCAGCAGCGTAGGAACTGGACAGGGGAGGAGTGAAGCTTTCTTT.

The rearrangement uses TRBV25-1 and TRBJ2-1; D unresolved. Germline-derived CDR1 and CDR2 are MGHDK and SYGVNS. V was cut by 3 bases and J by 3 bases, with 9 bases left in between. The length of the CDR3 is 14 residues. CDR3 residues: CASSEYSVYNEQFF. The CDR3 nucleotides read TGTGCCAGCAGTGAGTATTCGGTCTACAATGAGCAGTTCTTC.

This clone was counted only a few times. The J gene is TRBJ1-2, the V gene TRBV28, with TRBD1 as a possible D gene (6 bases). CDR3 length equals 14 residues. The V and J ends lost 6 bases and 7 bases respectively, with 18 bases between them. From germline, CDR1 is MDHEN and CDR2 SYDVKM. CDR3 sequence: CASSPPGGGGGYTF. CDR3 nucleotide sequence: TGTGCCAGCAGCCCGCCTGGGGGCGGGGGTGGCTACACCTTC.

The sample holds a few counts of this clone. V usage is TRBV5-8 and J usage is TRBJ2-7; D not resolved. Per germline, CDR1 SGHTS and CDR2 YDEGEE. This CDR3 contains 15 residues. Between the trimmed V and J ends, which lost 0 bases and 2 bases, there was a span of 12 bases. In nucleotides, the CDR3 is TGTGCCAGCAGCTTGGAGCCGGTTATCACCTACGAGCAGTACTTC. Amino acid sequence: CASSLEPVITYEQYF.

The rearrangement joins TRBV28 to TRBJ2-3; D perhaps matches TRBD1 (5 bases). The CDR3 is 15 residues long. The germline V gene encodes CDR1 MDHEN and CDR2 SYDVKM. Trimming removed 6 bases from V and 2 bases from J, with 15 bases in between. The CDR3 DNA reads TGTGCCAGCAGCGGACCAGGGTCCTCCACAGATACGCAGTATTTT. This codes for CASSGPGSSTDTQYF.

This chain joins TRBV29-1 and TRBJ2-5, with a possible D match to TRBD2 (7 bases). Germline V gene data show CDR1 as SQVTM and CDR2 as ANQGSEA. V lost 7 bases and J 5 bases, leaving 26 bases between the germline ends. The CDR3 is made up of 16 amino acids. The CDR3 sequence: CSGGAHSGGFRETQYF. CDR3 DNA sequence: TGCAGCGGGGGGGCTCATTCCGGGGGGTTCCGGGAGACCCAGTACTTC.

This clone has just one count. The gene calls are TRBV5-6 and TRBJ2-1; 8 nucleotides align to TRBD2. CDR3 size: 13 residues. Germline assignment: CDR1 SGHDT and CDR2 YYEEEE. V lost 4 bases, J lost 7 bases, and 4 bases stayed unmatched. CDR3 in amino acids: CASSHPGGNEQFF. The DNA for the CDR3 is TGTGCCAGCAGCCACCCGGGGGGGAATGAGCAGTTCTTC. Together with reference TRBV5-6 and TRBJ2-1, the CDR3 gives the full variable domain: DAGVTQSPTHLIKTRGQQVTLRCSPKSGHDTVSWYQQALGQGPQFIFQYYEEEERQRGNFPDRFSGHQFPNYSSELNVNALLLGDSALYLCASSHPGGNEQFFGPGTRLTVL.

The J gene is TRBJ1-4, the V gene TRBV15, with 8 positions matching TRBD1. Germline-derived CDR1 and CDR2 are LNHNV and YYDKDF (reference sequence). This CDR3 contains 15 residues. After removal of 0 bases from V and 10 bases from J, the junction contained 7 bases not matched to a gene. CDR3 DNA sequence: TGTGCCACCAGCAGAGAGTGGGCAGGGGGCGGAAAACTGTTTTTT. It specifies CATSREWAGGGKLFF.

The V call is TRBV27, the J call TRBJ1-6; tentative D call: TRBD1 (6 bases). The V gene lost 5 bases and the J gene lost 2 bases, with 13 bases spanning the gap. The CDR3 loop spans 16 amino acids. Germline CDR1 reads MNHEY; CDR2 reads SMNVEV (reference sequence). The CDR3 spells CASSARGGTYNSPLHF. The DNA of the CDR3 is TGTGCCAGCAGTGCCCGGGGGGGCACCTATAATTCACCCCTCCACTTT.

The rearrangement uses TRBV28 and TRBJ1-2; D possibly corresponds to TRBD1 (6 bases). V was shortened by 5 bases and J by 4 bases, with 14 bases between the two germline ends. Germline CDR1 reads MDHEN; CDR2 reads SYDVKM. CDR3 length: 14 residues. CDR3 sequence: CASSPIQGPYGYTF. CDR3 in DNA: TGTGCCAGCAGTCCTATACAGGGTCCCTATGGCTACACCTTC.

The chain links TRBV25-1 to TRBJ2-5, with D perhaps matching TRBD2 (6 bases). This CDR3 contains 15 residues. V dropped 4 bases and J dropped 3 bases, with 15 bases sitting between them. Germline values: CDR1 MGHDK, CDR2 SYGVNS. The CDR3 region has the DNA TGTGCCAGCAGTGCATATTTAGGCGGGGAAGAGACCCAGTACTTC. It translates to CASSAYLGGEETQYF.

The gene calls are TRBV9 and TRBJ2-2, with 7 bases identical to TRBD2. Germline CDR1 is SGDLS and CDR2 is YYNGEE. V shed 2 bases and J 2 bases; nucleotides not matched to a gene: 9. This CDR3 comprises 17 residues. This chain's CDR3 is CASSVSSGRTNTGELFF. In DNA form, the CDR3 reads TGTGCCAGCAGCGTTTCCTCCGGGAGGACTAACACCGGGGAGCTGTTTTTT. The variable domain in full, completed from reference TRBV9 and TRBJ2-2, reads DSGVTQTPKHLITATGQRVTLRCSPRSGDLSVYWYQQSLDQGLQFLIQYYNGEERAKGNILERFSAQQFPDLHSELNLSSLELGDSALYFCASSVSSGRTNTGELFFGEGSRLTVL.

The chain employs TRBV6-5 and TRBJ2-1, with D possibly being TRBD1 (5 bases). V gave up 5 bases and J gave up 7 bases, with 18 bases separating them. The CDR3 contains 15 residues. Germline V gene lookup returns CDR1 MNHEY and CDR2 SVGAGI. The DNA of the CDR3 is TGTGCCAGCAGTCCGCTTGGGGCGAGTTCTAATGAGCAGTTCTTC. It translates to CASSPLGASSNEQFF.

In nucleotides, the CDR3 is TGTGCCAGCAGCCACAGGGGGCTTTCATTGGGTGAGCAGTTCTTC. It is translated as CASSHRGLSLGEQFF. The chain carries TRBV5-6 and TRBJ2-1, with 9 positions matching TRBD1. Germline V gene data show CDR1 as SGHDT and CDR2 as YYEEEE. The V segment lost 4 bases and the J segment 9 bases; nucleotides outside the gene matches: 11. The CDR3 is 15 amino acids. The entire variable domain, with the rest obtained from reference TRBV5-6 and TRBJ2-1, is as follows: DAGVTQSPTHLIKTRGQQVTLRCSPKSGHDTVSWYQQALGQGPQFIFQYYEEEERQRGNFPDRFSGHQFPNYSSELNVNALLLGDSALYLCASSHRGLSLGEQFFGPGTRLTVL.

The chain joins TRBV29-1 to TRBJ2-5; 8 positions agree with TRBD2. CDR3 length: 12 amino acids. Germline CDR1 SQVTM, CDR2 ANQGSEA. The V segment lost 7 bases and the J segment 1 base; nucleotides outside the gene matches: 2. The CDR3 loop is CSGREGQETQYF. The CDR3 DNA sequence: TGCAGCGGCCGGGAGGGCCAAGAGACCCAGTACTTC.

The chain combines TRBV7-8 with TRBJ2-2; D not certain. This CDR3 is 14 amino acids long. Germline V gene lookup returns CDR1 SGHVS and CDR2 FQNEAQ. Trimming removed 0 bases at V and 6 bases at J, with 8 bases between. The CDR3 is CASSLAARPGELFF. The DNA of the CDR3 is TGTGCCAGCAGCTTAGCAGCTCGCCCCGGGGAGCTGTTTTTT.

The chain combines TRBV6-1 with TRBJ2-2; D is perhaps TRBD2 (6 bases). V lost 2 bases and J lost 5, with 12 bases in between. Germline CDR1 reads MNHNS; CDR2 reads SASEGT. The CDR3 runs to 15 residues. The DNA for the CDR3 is TGTGCCAGCAGTGAAAAGCGGGCGATTACCGGGGAGCTGTTTTTT. Translating gives CASSEKRAITGELFF.

The chain carries TRBV9 and TRBJ1-3, with a tentative D call TRBD1 (6 bases). Germline V lookup: CDR1 SGDLS, CDR2 YYNGEE. The CDR3 has 18 residues. V was shortened by 5 bases and J by 0 bases, with 21 bases between the two germline ends. As DNA, the CDR3 is TGTGCCAGCAGTGCGACTACAGGGTTATCCTACTCTGGAAACACCATATATTTT. Protein product: CASSATTGLSYSGNTIYF.

This clone occurred once. This sequence joins TRBV11-3 and TRBJ1-1; possibly TRBD1 for D (5 bases). In germline, CDR1 is SGHNT, CDR2 YENEEA. V dropped 3 bases and J dropped 2 bases, with 10 bases sitting between them. The CDR3 has 14 residues. The CDR3 reads CASSFLGENTEAFF. DNA of the CDR3: TGTGCCAGCAGCTTTTTAGGGGAAAACACTGAAGCTTTCTTT.

This clone was seen at least ten times. The V call is TRBV28, the J call TRBJ2-7; a possible D gene is TRBD2 (6 bases). The V gene lost 3 bases and the J gene lost 2 bases, with 11 bases spanning the gap. Germline V gene data show CDR1 as MDHEN and CDR2 as SYDVKM. The CDR3 contains 14 residues. The CDR3 region has the DNA TGTGCCAGCAGTTTCCGAGGAGGGACCTACGAGCAGTACTTC. It is translated as CASSFRGGTYEQYF.

This sequence joins TRBV2 and TRBJ1-5, with a weak D call TRBD1 (5 bases). Trimming pared 7 bases from V and 6 bases from J, leaving 13 bases between. This CDR3 spans 13 amino acids. Germline V gene data show CDR1 as SNHLY and CDR2 as FYNNEI. The CDR3 protein is CASTSRDSQPQHF. In nucleotides, the CDR3 is TGTGCCAGCACCTCCCGCGACAGTCAGCCCCAGCATTTT.

This clone appeared a few times. The V and J genes are TRBV19 and TRBJ1-2; weak D call: TRBD1 (6 bases). CDR3 length: 16 residues. V lost 7 bases, J lost 4 bases, and 22 bases lay in between. The germline V gene has CDR1 LNHDA and CDR2 SQIVND (reference sequence). The CDR3 DNA reads as TGTGCCAGTACCCCGATAACCCGACAGGAAGGCTATGGCTACACCTTC. As protein: CASTPITRQEGYGYTF.